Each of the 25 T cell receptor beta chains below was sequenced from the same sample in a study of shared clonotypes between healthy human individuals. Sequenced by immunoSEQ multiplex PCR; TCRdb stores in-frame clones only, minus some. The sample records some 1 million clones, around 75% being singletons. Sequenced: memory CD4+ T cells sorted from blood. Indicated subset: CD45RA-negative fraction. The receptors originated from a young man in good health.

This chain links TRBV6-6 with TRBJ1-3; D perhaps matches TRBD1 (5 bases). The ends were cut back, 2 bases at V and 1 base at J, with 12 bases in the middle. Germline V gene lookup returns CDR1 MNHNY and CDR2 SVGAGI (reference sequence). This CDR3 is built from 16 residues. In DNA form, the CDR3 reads TGTGCCAGCAGTTACCACTTACAGGTTTCTGGAAACACCATATATTTT. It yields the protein CASSYHLQVSGNTIYF.

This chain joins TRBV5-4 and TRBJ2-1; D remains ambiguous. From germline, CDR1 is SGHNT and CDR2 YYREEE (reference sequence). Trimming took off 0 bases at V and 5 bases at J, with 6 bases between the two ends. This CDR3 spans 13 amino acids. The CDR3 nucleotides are TGTGCCAGCAGCTTGGAGGCCAACAATGAGCAGTTCTTC. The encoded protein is CASSLEANNEQFF.

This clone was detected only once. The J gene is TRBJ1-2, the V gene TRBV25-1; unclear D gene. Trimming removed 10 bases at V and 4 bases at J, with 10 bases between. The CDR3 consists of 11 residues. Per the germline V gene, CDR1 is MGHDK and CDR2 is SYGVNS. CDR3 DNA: TGTGCCACCCAGTGGGTCTATGGCTACACCTTC. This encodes CATQWVYGYTF.

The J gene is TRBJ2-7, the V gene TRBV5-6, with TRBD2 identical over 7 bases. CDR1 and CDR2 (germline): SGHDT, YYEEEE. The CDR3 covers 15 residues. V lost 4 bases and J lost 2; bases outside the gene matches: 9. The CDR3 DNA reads TGTGCCAGCAGCCCCGGGGTAGCGGGTGCCTACGAGCAGTACTTC. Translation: CASSPGVAGAYEQYF.

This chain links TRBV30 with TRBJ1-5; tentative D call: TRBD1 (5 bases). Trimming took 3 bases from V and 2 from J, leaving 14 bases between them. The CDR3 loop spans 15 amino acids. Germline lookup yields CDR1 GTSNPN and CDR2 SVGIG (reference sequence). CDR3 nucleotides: TGTGCCTGGAGGCGGGGGGGAGGGGGCAATCAGCCCCAGCATTTT. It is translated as CAWRRGGGGNQPQHF.

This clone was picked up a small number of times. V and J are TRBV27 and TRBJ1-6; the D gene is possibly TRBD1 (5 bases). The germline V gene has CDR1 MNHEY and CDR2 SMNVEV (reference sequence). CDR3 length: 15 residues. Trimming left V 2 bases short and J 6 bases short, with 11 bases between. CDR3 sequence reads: CASSLRGGANSPLHF. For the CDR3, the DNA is TGTGCCAGCAGTTTACGGGGCGGGGCTAATTCACCCCTCCACTTT.

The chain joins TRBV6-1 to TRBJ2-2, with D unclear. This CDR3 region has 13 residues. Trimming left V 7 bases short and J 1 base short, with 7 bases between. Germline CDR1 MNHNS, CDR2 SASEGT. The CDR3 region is CASTPVNTGELFF. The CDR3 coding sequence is TGTGCCAGCACCCCGGTGAACACCGGGGAGCTGTTTTTT.

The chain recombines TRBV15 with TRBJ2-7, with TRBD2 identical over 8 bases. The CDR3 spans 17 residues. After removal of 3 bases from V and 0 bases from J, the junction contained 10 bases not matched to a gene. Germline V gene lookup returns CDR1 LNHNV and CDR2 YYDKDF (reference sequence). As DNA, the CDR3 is TGTGCCACCAGCAGGACCCGGGGGGGGTCCAGCTCCTACGAGCAGTACTTC. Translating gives CATSRTRGGSSSYEQYF. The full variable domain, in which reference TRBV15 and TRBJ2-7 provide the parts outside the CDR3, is DAMVIQNPRYQVTQFGKPVTLSCSQTLNHNVMYWYQQKSSQAPKLLFHYYDKDFNNEADTPDNFQSRRPNTSFCFLDIRSPGLGDTAMYLCATSRTRGGSSSYEQYFGPGTRLTVT.

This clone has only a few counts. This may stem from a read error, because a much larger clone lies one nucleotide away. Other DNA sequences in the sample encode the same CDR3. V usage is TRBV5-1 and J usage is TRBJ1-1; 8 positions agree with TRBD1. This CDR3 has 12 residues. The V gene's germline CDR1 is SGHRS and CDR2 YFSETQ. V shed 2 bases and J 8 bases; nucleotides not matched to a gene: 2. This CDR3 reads CASSFGQGEAFF. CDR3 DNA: TGCGCCAGCAGCTTTGGACAGGGCGAAGCTTTCTTT.

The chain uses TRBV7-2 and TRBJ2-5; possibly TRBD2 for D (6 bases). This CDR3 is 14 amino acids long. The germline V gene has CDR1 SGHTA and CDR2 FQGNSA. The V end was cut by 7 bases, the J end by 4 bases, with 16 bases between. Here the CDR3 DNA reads TGTGCCAGCACCTCTGGGGGGATCCGAGAGACCCAGTACTTC. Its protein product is CASTSGGIRETQYF.

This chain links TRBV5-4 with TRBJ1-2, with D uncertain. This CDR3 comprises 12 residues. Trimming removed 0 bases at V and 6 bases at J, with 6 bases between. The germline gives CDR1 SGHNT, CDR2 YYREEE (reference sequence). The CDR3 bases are TGTGCCAGCAGCTTGGGTGATAATGGCTACACCTTC. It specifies CASSLGDNGYTF.

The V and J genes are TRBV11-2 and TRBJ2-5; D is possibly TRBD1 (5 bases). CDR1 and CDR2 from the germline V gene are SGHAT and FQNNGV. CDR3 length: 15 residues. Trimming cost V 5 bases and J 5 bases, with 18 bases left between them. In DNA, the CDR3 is TGTGCCAGCAGCCTAGGGATCCAGGGTTCCGAGACCCAGTACTTC. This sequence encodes CASSLGIQGSETQYF.

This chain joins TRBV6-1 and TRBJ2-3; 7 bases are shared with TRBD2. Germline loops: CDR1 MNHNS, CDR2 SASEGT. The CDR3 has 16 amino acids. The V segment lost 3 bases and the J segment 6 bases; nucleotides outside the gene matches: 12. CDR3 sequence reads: CASSEGLNSLSDTQYF. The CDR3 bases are TGTGCCAGCAGTGAGGGACTAAATAGCCTTTCGGATACGCAGTATTTT.

In nucleotides, the CDR3 is TGTGCCTGGAGTGTACTGGGACAGGGGATGCAGCCCCAGCATTTT. Its translation: CAWSVLGQGMQPQHF. This sequence joins TRBV30 and TRBJ1-5; 10 nucleotides align to TRBD1. Germline-derived CDR1 and CDR2 are GTSNPN and SVGIG (reference sequence). V trimming: 0 bases; J trimming: 7 bases; junction bases outside the gene matches: 6. CDR3 length: 15 amino acids.

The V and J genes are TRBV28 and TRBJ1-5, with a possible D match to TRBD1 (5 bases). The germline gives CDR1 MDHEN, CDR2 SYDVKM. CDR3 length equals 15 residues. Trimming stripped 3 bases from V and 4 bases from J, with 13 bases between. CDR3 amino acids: CASSLAQGGNQPQHF. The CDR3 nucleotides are TGTGCCAGCAGTTTGGCCCAGGGAGGGAATCAGCCCCAGCATTTT.

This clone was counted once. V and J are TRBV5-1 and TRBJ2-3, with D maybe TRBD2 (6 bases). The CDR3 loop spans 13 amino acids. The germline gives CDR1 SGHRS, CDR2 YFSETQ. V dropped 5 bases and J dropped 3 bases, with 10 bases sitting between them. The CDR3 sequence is CASREGGTDTQYF. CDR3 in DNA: TGCGCCAGCAGAGAGGGAGGTACAGATACGCAGTATTTT.

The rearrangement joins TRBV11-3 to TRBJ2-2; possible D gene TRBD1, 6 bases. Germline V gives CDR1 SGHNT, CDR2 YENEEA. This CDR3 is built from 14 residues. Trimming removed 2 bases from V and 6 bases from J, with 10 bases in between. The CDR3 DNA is TGTGCCAGCAGCTTATCCCCAGGGGCCGGGGAGCTGTTTTTT. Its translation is CASSLSPGAGELFF.

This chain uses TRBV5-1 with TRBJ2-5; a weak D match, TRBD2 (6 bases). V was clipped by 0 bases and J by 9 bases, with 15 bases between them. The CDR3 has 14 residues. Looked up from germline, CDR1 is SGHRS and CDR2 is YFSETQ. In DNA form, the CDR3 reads TGCGCCAGCAGCTTGGAGACCCCGGGCGGGGCCCAGTACTTC. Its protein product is CASSLETPGGAQYF. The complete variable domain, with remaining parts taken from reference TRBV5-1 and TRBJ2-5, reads KAGVTQTPRYLIKTRGQQVTLSCSPISGHRSVSWYQQTPGQGLQFLFEYFSETQRNKGNFPGRFSGRQFSNSRSEMNVSTLELGDSALYLCASSLETPGGAQYFGPGTRLLVL.

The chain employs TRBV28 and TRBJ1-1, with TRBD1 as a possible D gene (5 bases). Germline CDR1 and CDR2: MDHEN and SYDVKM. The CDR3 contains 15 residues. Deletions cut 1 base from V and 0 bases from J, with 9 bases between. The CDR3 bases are TGTGCCAGCAGTTTATCAGTGGGGGTGAACACTGAAGCTTTCTTT. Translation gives CASSLSVGVNTEAFF.

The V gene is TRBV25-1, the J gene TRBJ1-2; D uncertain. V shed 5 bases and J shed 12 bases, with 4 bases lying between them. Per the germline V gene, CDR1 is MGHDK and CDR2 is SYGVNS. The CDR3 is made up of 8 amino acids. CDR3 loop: CASSRHTF. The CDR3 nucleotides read TGTGCCAGCAGTAGACACACCTTC.

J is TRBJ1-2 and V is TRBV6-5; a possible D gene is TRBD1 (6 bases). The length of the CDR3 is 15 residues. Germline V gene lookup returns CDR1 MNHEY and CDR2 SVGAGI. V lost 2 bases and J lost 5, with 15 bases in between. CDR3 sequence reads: CASSYPGGAGYGYTF. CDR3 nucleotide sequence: TGTGCCAGCAGTTACCCGGGGGGGGCAGGATATGGCTACACCTTC.

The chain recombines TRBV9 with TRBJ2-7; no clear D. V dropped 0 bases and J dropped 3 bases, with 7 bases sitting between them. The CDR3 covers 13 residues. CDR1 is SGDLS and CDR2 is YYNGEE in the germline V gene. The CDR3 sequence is CASSVAAGYEQYF. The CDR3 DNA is TGTGCCAGCAGCGTAGCTGCAGGCTACGAGCAGTACTTC. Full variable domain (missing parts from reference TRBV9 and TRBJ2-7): DSGVTQTPKHLITATGQRVTLRCSPRSGDLSVYWYQQSLDQGLQFLIQYYNGEERAKGNILERFSAQQFPDLHSELNLSSLELGDSALYFCASSVAAGYEQYFGPGTRLTVT.

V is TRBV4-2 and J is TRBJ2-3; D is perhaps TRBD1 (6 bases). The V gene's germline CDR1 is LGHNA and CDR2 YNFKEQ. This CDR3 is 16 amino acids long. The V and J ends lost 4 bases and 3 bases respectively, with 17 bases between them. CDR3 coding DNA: TGTGCCAGCAGCCCAGGAGGACAGCTTCTTACAGATACGCAGTATTTT. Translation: CASSPGGQLLTDTQYF.

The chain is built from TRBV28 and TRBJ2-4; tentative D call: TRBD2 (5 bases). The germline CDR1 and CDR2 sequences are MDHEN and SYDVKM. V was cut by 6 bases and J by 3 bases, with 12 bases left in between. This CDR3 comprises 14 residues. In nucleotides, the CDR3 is TGTGCCAGCAGCGTTAGCGTGGTCAAAAACATTCAGTACTTC. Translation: CASSVSVVKNIQYF. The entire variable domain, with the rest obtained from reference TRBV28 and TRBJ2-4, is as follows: DVKVTQSSRYLVKRTGEKVFLECVQDMDHENMFWYRQDPGLGLRLIYFSYDVKMKEKGDIPEGYSVSREKKERFSLILESASTNQTSMYLCASSVSVVKNIQYFGAGTRLSVL.

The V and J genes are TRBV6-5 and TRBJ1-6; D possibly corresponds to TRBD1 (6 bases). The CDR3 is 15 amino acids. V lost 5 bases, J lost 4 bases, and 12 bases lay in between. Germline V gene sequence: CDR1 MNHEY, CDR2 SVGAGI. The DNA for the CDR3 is TGTGCCAGCAGTACCGGGACACAATATAATTCACCCCTCCACTTT. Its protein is CASSTGTQYNSPLHF.